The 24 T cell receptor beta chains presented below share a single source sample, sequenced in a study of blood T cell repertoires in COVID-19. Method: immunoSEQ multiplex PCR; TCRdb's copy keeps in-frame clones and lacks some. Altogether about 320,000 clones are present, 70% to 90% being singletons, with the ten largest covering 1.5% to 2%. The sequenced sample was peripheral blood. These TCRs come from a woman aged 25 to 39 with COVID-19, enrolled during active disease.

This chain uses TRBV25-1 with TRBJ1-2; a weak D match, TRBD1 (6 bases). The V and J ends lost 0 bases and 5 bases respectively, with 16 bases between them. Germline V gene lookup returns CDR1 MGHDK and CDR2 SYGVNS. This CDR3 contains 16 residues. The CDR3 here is CASSEYRVGQQYGYTF. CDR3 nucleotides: TGTGCCAGCAGTGAATATAGGGTTGGACAGCAATATGGCTACACCTTC.

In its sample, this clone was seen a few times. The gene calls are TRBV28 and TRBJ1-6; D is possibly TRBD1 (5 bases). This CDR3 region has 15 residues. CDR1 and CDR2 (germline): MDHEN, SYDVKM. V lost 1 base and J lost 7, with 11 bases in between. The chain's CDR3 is CASSLSDRTNSPLHF. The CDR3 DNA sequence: TGTGCCAGCAGTTTATCCGACAGAACCAATTCACCCCTCCACTTT.

CDR3 DNA sequence: TGCGCCAGCAGCTTGGCCGGGGACAGATCGAACACTGAAGCTTTCTTT. It is translated as CASSLAGDRSNTEAFF. The chain employs TRBV5-1 and TRBJ1-1, with 7 positions matching TRBD1. The CDR3 contains 16 residues. Germline V gene data show CDR1 as SGHRS and CDR2 as YFSETQ. V was clipped by 0 bases and J by 1 base; unmatched bases: 6.

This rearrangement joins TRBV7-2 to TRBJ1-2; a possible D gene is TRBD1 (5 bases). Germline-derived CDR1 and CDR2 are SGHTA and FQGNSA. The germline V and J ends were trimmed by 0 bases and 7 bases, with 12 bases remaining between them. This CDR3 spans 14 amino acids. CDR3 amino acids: CASSLAGGDRGYTF. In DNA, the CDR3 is TGTGCCAGCAGCTTAGCGGGGGGGGACCGTGGCTACACCTTC.

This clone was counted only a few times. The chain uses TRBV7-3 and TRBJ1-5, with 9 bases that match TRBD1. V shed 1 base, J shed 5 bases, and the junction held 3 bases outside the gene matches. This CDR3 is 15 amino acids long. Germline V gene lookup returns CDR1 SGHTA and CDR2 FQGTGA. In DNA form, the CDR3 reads TGTGCCAGCAGCTTAAGGGGACAGGGCCATCAGCCCCAGCATTTT. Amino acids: CASSLRGQGHQPQHF.

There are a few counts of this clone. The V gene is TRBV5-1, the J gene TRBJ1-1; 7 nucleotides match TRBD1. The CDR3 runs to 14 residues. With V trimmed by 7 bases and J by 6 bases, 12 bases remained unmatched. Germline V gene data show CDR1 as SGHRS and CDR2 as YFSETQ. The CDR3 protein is CASVRGAGDPEAFF. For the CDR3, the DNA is TGCGCCAGCGTCAGGGGGGCCGGCGATCCTGAAGCTTTCTTT.

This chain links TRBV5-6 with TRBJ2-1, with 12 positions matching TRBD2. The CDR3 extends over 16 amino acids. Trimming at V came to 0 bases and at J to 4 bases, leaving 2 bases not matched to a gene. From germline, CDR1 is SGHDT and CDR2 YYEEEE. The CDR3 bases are TGTGCCAGCAGCTTGGCCGGGACTAGCGGGTACAATGAGCAGTTCTTC. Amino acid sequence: CASSLAGTSGYNEQFF.

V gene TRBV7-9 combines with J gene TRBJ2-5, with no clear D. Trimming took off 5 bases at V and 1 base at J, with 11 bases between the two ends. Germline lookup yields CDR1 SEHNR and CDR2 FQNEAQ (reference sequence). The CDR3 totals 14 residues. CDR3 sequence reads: CASSENQVQETQYF. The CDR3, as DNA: TGTGCCAGCAGCGAGAATCAGGTCCAAGAGACCCAGTACTTC.

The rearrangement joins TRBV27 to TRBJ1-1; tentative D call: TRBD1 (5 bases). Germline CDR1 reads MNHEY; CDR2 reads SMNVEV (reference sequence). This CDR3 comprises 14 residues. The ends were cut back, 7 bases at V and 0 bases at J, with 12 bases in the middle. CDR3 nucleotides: TGTGCCAGCAAGGAAGACAGAATGAACACTGAAGCTTTCTTT. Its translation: CASKEDRMNTEAFF.

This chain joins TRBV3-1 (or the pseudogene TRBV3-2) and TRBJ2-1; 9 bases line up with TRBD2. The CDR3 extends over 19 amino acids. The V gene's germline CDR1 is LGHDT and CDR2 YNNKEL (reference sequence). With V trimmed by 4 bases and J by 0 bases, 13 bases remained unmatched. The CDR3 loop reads CASSPSIAGALSSYNEQFF. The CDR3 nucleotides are TGTGCCAGCAGCCCTTCGATAGCGGGGGCGCTCAGCTCCTACAATGAGCAGTTCTTC.

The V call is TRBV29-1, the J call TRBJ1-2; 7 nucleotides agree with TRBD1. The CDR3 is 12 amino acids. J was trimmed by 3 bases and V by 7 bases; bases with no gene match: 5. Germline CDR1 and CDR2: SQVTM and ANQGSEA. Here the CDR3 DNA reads TGCAGCGCCTCCCAGGGGGACTATGGCTACACCTTC. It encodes CSASQGDYGYTF.

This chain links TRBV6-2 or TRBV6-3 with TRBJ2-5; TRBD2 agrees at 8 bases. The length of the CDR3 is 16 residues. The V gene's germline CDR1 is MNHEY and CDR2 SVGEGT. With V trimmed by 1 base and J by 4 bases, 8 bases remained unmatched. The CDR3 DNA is TGTGCCAGCAGTTACTGGATAGCGGGGATCGGAGAGACCCAGTACTTC. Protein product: CASSYWIAGIGETQYF.

The CDR3 sequence: CASSLDPGAYEQYV. In nucleotides, the CDR3 is TGTGCCAGCAGCTTAGATCCAGGGGCCTACGAGCAGTACGTC. This sequence joins TRBV11-2 and TRBJ2-7, with D perhaps TRBD1 (6 bases). The CDR3 contains 14 residues. Germline V CDR1 and CDR2: SGHAT, FQNNGV. Trimming left V 0 bases short and J 2 bases short, with 8 bases between.

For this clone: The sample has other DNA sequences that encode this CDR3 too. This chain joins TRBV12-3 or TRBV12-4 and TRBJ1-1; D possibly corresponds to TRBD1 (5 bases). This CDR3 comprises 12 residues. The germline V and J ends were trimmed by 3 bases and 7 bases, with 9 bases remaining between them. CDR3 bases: TGTGCCAGCAGTTTCTCGGGGGGTGAAGCTTTCTTT. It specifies CASSFSGGEAFF.

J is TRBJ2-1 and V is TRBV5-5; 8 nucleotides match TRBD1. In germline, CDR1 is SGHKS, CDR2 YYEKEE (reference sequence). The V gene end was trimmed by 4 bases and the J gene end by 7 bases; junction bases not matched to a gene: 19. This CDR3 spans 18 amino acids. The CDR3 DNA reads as TGTGCCAGCAGCCGCAATCATAGACAGGGGCCGATGGGGAATGAGCAGTTCTTC. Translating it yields CASSRNHRQGPMGNEQFF.

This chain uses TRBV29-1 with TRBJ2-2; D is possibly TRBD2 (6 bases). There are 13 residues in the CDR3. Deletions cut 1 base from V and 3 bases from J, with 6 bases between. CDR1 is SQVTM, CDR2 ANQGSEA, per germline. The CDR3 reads CSVEGGDTGELFF. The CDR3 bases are TGCAGCGTTGAAGGGGGGGACACCGGGGAGCTGTTTTTT.

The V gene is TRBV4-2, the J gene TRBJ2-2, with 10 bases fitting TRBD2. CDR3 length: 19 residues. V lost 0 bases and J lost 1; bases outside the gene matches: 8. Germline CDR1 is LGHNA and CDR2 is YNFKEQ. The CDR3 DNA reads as TGTGCCAGCAGCCAAGATCGGGCTAGCGGGGGCGAGAACACCGGGGAGCTGTTTTTT. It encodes CASSQDRASGGENTGELFF.

CDR3: CASSYGTGIEAFF. The CDR3 nucleotides are TGTGCCAGCAGTTACGGCACAGGGATAGAAGCTTTCTTT. The chain combines TRBV6-2 or TRBV6-3 with TRBJ1-1; D is possibly TRBD1 (6 bases). Germline V gene sequence: CDR1 MNHEY, CDR2 SVGEGT. Trimming left V 2 bases short and J 8 bases short, with 12 bases between. The CDR3 has 13 amino acids.

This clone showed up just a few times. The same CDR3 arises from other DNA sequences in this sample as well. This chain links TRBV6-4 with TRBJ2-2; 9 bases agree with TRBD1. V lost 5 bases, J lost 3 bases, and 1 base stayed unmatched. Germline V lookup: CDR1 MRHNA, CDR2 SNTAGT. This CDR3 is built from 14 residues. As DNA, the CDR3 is TGTGCCAGCAGTCGACAGGGGGACACCGGGGAGCTGTTTTTT. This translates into CASSRQGDTGELFF.

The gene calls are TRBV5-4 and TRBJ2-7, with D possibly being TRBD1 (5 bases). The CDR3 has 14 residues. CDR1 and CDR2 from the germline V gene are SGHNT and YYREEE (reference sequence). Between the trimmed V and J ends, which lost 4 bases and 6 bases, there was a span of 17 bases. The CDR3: CASSLYFRALEQYF. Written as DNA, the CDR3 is TGTGCCAGCAGCCTCTACTTCAGGGCGCTCGAGCAGTACTTC. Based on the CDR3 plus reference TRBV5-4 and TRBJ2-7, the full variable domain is ETGVTQSPTHLIKTRGQQVTLRCSSQSGHNTVSWYQQALGQGPQFIFQYYREEENGRGNFPPRFSGLQFPNYSSELNVNALELDDSALYLCASSLYFRALEQYFGPGTRLTVT.

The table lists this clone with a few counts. The DNA for the CDR3 is TGCGCCAGCGGCGGGGGTGGAACTAACTATGGCTACACCTTC. It is translated as CASGGGGTNYGYTF. The genes are TRBV5-1 and TRBJ1-2, with a tentative D call TRBD1 (5 bases). The germline V gene encodes CDR1 SGHRS and CDR2 YFSETQ. Trimming stripped 7 bases from V and 0 bases from J, with 13 bases between. The CDR3 is 14 amino acids.

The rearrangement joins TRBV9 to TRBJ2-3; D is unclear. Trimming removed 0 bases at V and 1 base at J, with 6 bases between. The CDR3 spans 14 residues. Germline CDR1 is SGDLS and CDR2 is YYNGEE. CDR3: CASSVGLRTDTQYF. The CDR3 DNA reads TGTGCCAGCAGCGTAGGGCTTCGCACAGATACGCAGTATTTT. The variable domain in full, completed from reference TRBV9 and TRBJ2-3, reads DSGVTQTPKHLITATGQRVTLRCSPRSGDLSVYWYQQSLDQGLQFLIQYYNGEERAKGNILERFSAQQFPDLHSELNLSSLELGDSALYFCASSVGLRTDTQYFGPGTRLTVL.

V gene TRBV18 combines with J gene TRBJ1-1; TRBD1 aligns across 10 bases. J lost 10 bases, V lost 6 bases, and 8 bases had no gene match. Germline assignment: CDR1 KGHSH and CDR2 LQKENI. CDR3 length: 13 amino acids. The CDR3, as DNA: TGTGCCAGCTCCCCCGACAGGGGGCGGGTAGCTTTCTTT. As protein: CASSPDRGRVAFF. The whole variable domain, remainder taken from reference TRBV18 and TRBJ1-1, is NAGVMQNPRHLVRRRGQEARLRCSPMKGHSHVYWYRQLPEEGLKFMVYLQKENIIDESGMPKERFSAEFPKEGPSILRIQQVVRGDSAAYFCASSPDRGRVAFFGQGTRLTVV.

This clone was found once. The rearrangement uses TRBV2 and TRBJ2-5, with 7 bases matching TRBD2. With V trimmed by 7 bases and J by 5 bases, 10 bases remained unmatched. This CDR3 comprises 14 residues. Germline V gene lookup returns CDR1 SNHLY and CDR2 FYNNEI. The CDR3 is CASMVVASGETQYF. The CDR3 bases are TGTGCCAGCATGGTCGTGGCTAGCGGTGAGACCCAGTACTTC.